Detailed here is one T cell receptor beta chain. This sample was included in a study of blood T cell repertoires in COVID-19. Study-wide background: Samples came from the United States, Italy and Spain, spanning acute and convalescent COVID-19.

TCRdb's table, derived via immunoSEQ multiplex PCR, lists solely in-frame clones and lacks some. Here the sample spans approximately 390,000 clones, around 87% being singletons. Germline CDR1 reads SGHAT; CDR2 reads FQNNGV. The CDR3 is made up of 13 amino acids. V shed 3 bases and J shed 3 bases, with 9 bases lying between them. The sequenced material came from peripheral blood. The chain combines TRBV11-2 with TRBJ2-7; D not certain. The sequence was obtained from a young man with active or convalescent COVID-19. The CDR3 coding sequence is TGTGCCAGCAGCTTGAATCAGAACTACGAGCAGTACTTC. Its translation: CASSLNQNYEQYF.